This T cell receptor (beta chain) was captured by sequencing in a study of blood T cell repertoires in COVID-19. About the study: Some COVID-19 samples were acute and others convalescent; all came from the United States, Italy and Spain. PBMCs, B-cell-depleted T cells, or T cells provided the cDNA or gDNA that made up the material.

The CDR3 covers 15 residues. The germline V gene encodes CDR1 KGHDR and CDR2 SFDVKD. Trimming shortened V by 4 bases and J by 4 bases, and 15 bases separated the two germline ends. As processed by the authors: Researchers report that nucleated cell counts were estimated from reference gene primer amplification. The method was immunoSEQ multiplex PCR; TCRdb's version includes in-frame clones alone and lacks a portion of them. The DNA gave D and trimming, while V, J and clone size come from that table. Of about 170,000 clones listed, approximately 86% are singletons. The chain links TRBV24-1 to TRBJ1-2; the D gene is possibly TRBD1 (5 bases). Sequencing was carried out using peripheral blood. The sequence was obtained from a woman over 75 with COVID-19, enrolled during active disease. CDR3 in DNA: TGTGCCACCAGTGAGCCCACAGGTGGCAGCTATGGCTACACCTTC. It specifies CATSEPTGGSYGYTF.